The following is a TCR beta chain sequence with its context. Sequencing used immunoSEQ multiplex PCR; TCRdb keeps in-frame clones, though not all of them. The data show 100,000 to 120,000 clones, approximately 89% seen once. The CDR3 extends over 13 amino acids. Germline-derived CDR1 and CDR2 are GTSNPN and SVGIG (reference sequence). Deletions cut 5 bases from V and 8 bases from J, with 15 bases between. The entry originates in a study of cytomegalovirus exposure and HLA in healthy donors. This chain connects TRBV30 to TRBJ1-4; D is perhaps TRBD1 (5 bases). Material for sequencing was PBMCs. The source is a young woman in good health and CMV-seronegative. The CDR3: CAWLRARGEKLFF. CDR3 sequence (DNA): TGTGCCTGGCTGCGAGCCCGGGGGGAAAAACTGTTTTTT.